The clone carrying this TCR beta chain was seen once. The source of the sample is a study of blood T cell repertoires in COVID-19. The germline V gene encodes CDR1 SNHLY and CDR2 FYNNEI. The CDR3 sequence is 17 residues long. V shed 6 bases, J shed 3 bases, and the junction held 12 bases outside the gene matches. Some clones are missing from TCRdb's copy, which holds only in-frame ones; the method was immunoSEQ multiplex PCR. The sample lists roughly 250,000 clones, around 90% seen once, with roughly 0.8% in the top ten. The chain links TRBV2 to TRBJ2-7; TRBD2 agrees at 12 bases. The clonotype originates from a woman in her twenties or thirties with acute or convalescent COVID-19. Sequencing used peripheral blood. CDR3 nucleotide sequence: TGTGCCAGCAGCCTCCCTAGCGGGAGGGTCCGAAGCTACGAGCAGTACTTC. Its protein is CASSLPSGRVRSYEQYF.